Listed below are T cell receptor beta chains from one sample, sequenced in a study of T cell changes during pregnancy in multiple sclerosis. The assay was immunoSEQ multiplex PCR, and TCRdb's table has in-frame clones only and misses some. The data show roughly 69,000 clones, with roughly 94% seen just once and 1.4% to 1.5% held by the top ten. The specimen comprised peripheral blood, sampled after pregnancy. The origin of the receptors is a female donor with multiple sclerosis, enrolled in a pregnancy study. Both conserved end residues are part of each CDR3. Fields, in order: J gene, D gene, V gene, clone size, CDR3 protein, CDR3 DNA. D genes are given only for firm matches. A clone size is listed for some rows: how often the clone was seen (once, few, many), or a class if it is expanded.

TRBJ2-7 | TRBD1 | TRBV5-6 | - | CASSFWDRAYEQYF | TGTGCCAGCAGCTTCTGGGACAGAGCCTACGAGCAGTACTTC
TRBJ2-2 | TRBD1 | TRBV9 | - | CASRRVAGGGGELFF | TGTGCCAGCAGACGAGTAGCAGGGGGCGGCGGGGAGCTGTTTTTT
TRBJ2-7 | - | TRBV28 | - | CASSLSSWGEQYF | TGTGCCAGCAGTTTGTCTAGCTGGGGCGAGCAGTACTTC
TRBJ2-7 | TRBD2 | TRBV4-2 | - | CASSQDRASGRYEQYF | TGTGCCAGCAGCCAAGATAGGGCTAGCGGGAGGTACGAGCAGTACTTC
TRBJ1-3 | - | TRBV30 | - | CAIGQWGNTIYF | TGTGCGATTGGACAATGGGGAAACACCATATATTTT
TRBJ2-1 | - | TRBV2 | - | CASSGSSGFINEQFF | TGTGCCAGCAGTGGGAGTTCCGGGTTTATCAATGAGCAGTTCTTC
TRBJ1-3 | - | TRBV28 | - | CASSLGQAIYSGNTIYF | TGTGCCAGCAGTTTGGGGCAGGCAATCTACTCTGGAAACACCATATATTTT
TRBJ2-3 | - | TRBV7-9 | - | CASSLDRGRADTQYF | TGTGCCAGCAGCTTAGACAGGGGGAGGGCAGATACGCAGTATTTT
TRBJ2-4 | TRBD1 | TRBV6-5 | - | CASSSTGDIQYF | TGTGCCAGCAGCTCAACAGGGGACATTCAGTACTTC
TRBJ2-1 | - | TRBV6-4 | - | CASSGTQESYNEQFF | TGTGCCAGCAGTGGAACGCAGGAAAGTTACAATGAGCAGTTCTTC
TRBJ1-1 | TRBD1 | TRBV7-2 | - | CASSQRTGRRYTEAFF | TGTGCCAGCAGCCAGCGGACAGGGAGGCGGTACACTGAAGCTTTCTTT
TRBJ2-1 | - | TRBV30 | - | CAWSVIMGHYLF | TGTGCCTGGAGTGTAATAATGGGACATTATCTCTTC
TRBJ2-3 | - | TRBV19 | - | CASSKRRGDADTQYF | TGTGCCAGTAGTAAGAGGCGGGGAGACGCAGATACGCAGTATTTT
TRBJ1-5 | - | TRBV6-4 | once | CASSKEGGSNQPQHF | TGTGCCAGCAGTAAAGAGGGAGGAAGCAATCAGCCCCAGCATTTT
TRBJ2-1 | - | TRBV11-2 | once | CASSLGGRSSYNEQFF | TGTGCCAGCAGCTTAGGGGGGCGGTCGTCCTACAATGAGCAGTTCTTC
TRBJ2-4 | - | TRBV18 | - | CASSPLSGVLAKNIQYF | TGTGCCAGCTCACCTTTATCGGGGGTTCTGGCCAAAAACATTCAGTACTTC
TRBJ1-2 | - | TRBV5-6 | - | CASSLREPNYGYTF | TGTGCCAGCAGCTTGCGAGAACCTAACTATGGCTACACCTTC